The TCR beta chain described here comes from a study of blood T cell repertoires in COVID-19. Study context: Samples representing acute and convalescent COVID-19 were sourced from the United States, Italy and Spain. PBMCs, B-cell-depleted T cells, or T cells provided the cDNA or gDNA that made up the material.

This CDR3 is 13 amino acids long. After removal of 3 bases from V and 2 bases from J, the junction contained 0 bases not matched to a gene. Authors' methods: Amplification of reference gene primers was used by the study to estimate nucleated cell counts. Method: immunoSEQ multiplex PCR; TCRdb's copy keeps in-frame clones and lacks some. The DNA gave D and trimming, while V, J and clone size come from that table. Of about 20,000 clones in the sample, 80% to 90% were seen once. The sequence derives from a human donor with active COVID-19. The donor label of this sample is uncertain. The chain employs TRBV12-3 or TRBV12-4 and TRBJ2-7; TRBD1 agrees at 8 bases. The source material was peripheral blood. This CDR3 reads CASSLDRAYEQYF. In DNA form, the CDR3 reads TGTGCCAGCAGTTTGGACAGGGCCTACGAGCAGTACTTC.